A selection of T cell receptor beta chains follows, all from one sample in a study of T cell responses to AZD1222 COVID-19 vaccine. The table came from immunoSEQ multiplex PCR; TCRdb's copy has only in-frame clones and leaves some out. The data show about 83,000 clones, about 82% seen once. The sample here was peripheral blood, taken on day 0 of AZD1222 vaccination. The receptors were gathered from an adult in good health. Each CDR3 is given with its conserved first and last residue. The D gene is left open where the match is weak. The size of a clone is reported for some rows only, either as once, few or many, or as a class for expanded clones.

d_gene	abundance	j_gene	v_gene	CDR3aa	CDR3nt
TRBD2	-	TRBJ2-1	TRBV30	CACTSGGYNEQFF	TGTGCCTGCACTAGCGGGGGCTACAATGAGCAGTTCTTC
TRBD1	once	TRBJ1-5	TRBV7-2	CASSLGTGERQPQHF	TGTGCCAGCAGCCTGGGGACAGGGGAGCGTCAGCCCCAGCATTTT
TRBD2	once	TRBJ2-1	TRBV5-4	CASSSTSGGYNEQFF	TGTGCCAGCAGCTCGACTAGCGGAGGTTACAATGAGCAGTTCTTC
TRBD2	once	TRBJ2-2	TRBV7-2	CASRSQPAAGGMTGELFF	TGTGCCAGCCGATCCCAACCGGCGGCGGGAGGCATGACCGGGGAGCTGTTTTTT
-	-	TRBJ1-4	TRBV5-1	CASSLFSGRGEKLFF	TGCGCCAGCAGCTTGTTCTCGGGGAGAGGGGAAAAACTGTTTTTT
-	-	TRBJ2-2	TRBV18	CASSPRGTRRELFF	TGTGCCAGCTCACCGAGGGGAACCCGCAGGGAGCTGTTTTTT
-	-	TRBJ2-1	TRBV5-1	CASSLISEPGEQFF	TGCGCCAGCAGCTTGATCTCGGAGCCGGGTGAGCAGTTCTTC
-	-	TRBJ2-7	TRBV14	CASSPWGAGEIDEQYF	TGTGCCAGCAGCCCATGGGGGGCCGGGGAGATCGACGAGCAGTACTTC
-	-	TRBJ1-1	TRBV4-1	CASSQDVGVTAFF	TGCGCCAGCAGCCAAGATGTAGGGGTGACGGCTTTCTTT
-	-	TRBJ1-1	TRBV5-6	CASSFGGGWAFF	TGTGCCAGCAGCTTTGGAGGGGGATGGGCTTTCTTT
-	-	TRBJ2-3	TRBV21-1	CAIGASTDTQYF	TGTGCCATTGGGGCTAGCACAGATACGCAGTATTTT
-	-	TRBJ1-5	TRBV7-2	CASSFRVGMGRPQHF	TGTGCCAGCAGCTTTCGGGTGGGGATGGGGAGGCCCCAGCATTTT
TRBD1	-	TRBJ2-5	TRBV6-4	CASSLNRGETQYF	TGTGCCAGCAGTTTGAACAGGGGGGAGACCCAGTACTTC
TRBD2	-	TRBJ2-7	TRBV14	CASSQDLGSGRWSIYEQYF	TGTGCCAGCAGCCAAGATCTGGGTAGCGGGAGATGGTCCATCTACGAGCAGTACTTC
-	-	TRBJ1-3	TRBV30	CAWSGVGISGNTIYF	TGTGCCTGGAGTGGGGTCGGAATCTCTGGAAACACCATATATTTT
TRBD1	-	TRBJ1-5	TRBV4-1	CASRQGPFSNQPQHF	TGCGCCAGCCGACAGGGCCCCTTTAGCAATCAGCCCCAGCATTTT
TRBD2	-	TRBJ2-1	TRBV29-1	CSVEAGGWNEQFF	TGCAGCGTTGAGGCGGGAGGGTGGAATGAGCAGTTCTTC
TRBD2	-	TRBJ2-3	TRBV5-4	CASSLAPASGGTDTQYF	TGTGCCAGCAGCCTCGCCCCGGCTAGCGGGGGCACAGATACGCAGTATTTT
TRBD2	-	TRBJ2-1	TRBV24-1	CATRQSGLDEQFF	TGTGCCACCAGACAATCGGGACTAGACGAGCAGTTCTTC
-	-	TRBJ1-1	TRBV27	CASSTWGTEAFF	TGTGCCAGCTCGACTTGGGGCACTGAAGCTTTCTTT
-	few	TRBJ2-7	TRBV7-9	CASSSAGYEQYF	TGTGCCAGCAGCTCCGCAGGCTACGAGCAGTACTTC
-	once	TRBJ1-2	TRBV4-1	CASSQGTGTTNYGYTF	TGCGCCAGCAGCCAAGGTACCGGGACAACCAACTATGGCTACACCTTC
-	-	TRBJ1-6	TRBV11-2	CASSLEQRINSPLHF	TGTGCCAGCAGCTTAGAACAGCGGATTAATTCACCCCTCCACTTT
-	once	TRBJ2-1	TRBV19	CASSLQYNEQFF	TGTGCCAGTAGCCTACAGTACAATGAGCAGTTCTTC
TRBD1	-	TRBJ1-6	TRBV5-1	CASRRIQGVRSYNSPLHF	TGCGCCAGCAGACGTATACAGGGGGTGAGGTCCTATAATTCACCCCTCCACTTT
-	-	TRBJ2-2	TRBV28	CASSWYSGYTGELFF	TGTGCCAGCAGTTGGTACAGCGGCTACACCGGGGAGCTGTTTTTT
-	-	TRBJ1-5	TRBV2	CASRTQNQPQHF	TGTGCCAGCAGGACTCAGAATCAGCCCCAGCATTTT
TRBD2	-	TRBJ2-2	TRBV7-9	CASSFRRETGELFF	TGTGCCAGCAGCTTCCGGCGGGAGACCGGGGAGCTGTTTTTT
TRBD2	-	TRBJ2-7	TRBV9	CASSVERGLVPYEQYF	TGTGCCAGCAGCGTAGAGAGGGGACTAGTTCCCTACGAGCAGTACTTC
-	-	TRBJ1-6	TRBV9	CASSVVEGGTPLHF	TGTGCCAGCAGCGTAGTCGAGGGAGGGACACCCCTCCACTTT
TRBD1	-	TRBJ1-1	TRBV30	CAWSETGLEAFF	TGTGCCTGGAGTGAGACAGGGCTGGAAGCTTTCTTT
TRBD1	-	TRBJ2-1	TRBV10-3	CAISESRGRGWDEQFF	TGTGCCATCAGTGAGTCCAGGGGGCGCGGCTGGGATGAGCAGTTCTTC
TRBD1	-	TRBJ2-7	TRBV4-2	CASSDRGLTEQYF	TGTGCCAGCAGCGACAGGGGGCTCACTGAGCAGTACTTC
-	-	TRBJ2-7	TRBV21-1	CASRPQGKHSSYEQYF	TGTGCCAGCAGGCCACAGGGGAAACACAGCTCCTACGAGCAGTACTTC
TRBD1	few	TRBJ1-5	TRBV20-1	CSASETGTVDQPQHF	TGCAGTGCTAGTGAGACCGGGACAGTGGATCAGCCCCAGCATTTT
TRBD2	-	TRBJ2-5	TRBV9	CASSVGLAGLETQYF	TGTGCCAGCAGCGTGGGACTAGCGGGGCTGGAGACCCAGTACTTC
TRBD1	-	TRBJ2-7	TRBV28	CASQGALSYEQYF	TGTGCCAGTCAGGGGGCCCTTTCCTACGAGCAGTACTTC
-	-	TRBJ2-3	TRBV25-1	CASRARGSDTQYF	TGTGCCAGCAGGGCGCGGGGATCAGATACGCAGTATTTT
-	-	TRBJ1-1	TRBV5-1	CASSLVTTNTEAFF	TGCGCCAGCAGCTTGGTAACAACGAACACTGAAGCTTTCTTT
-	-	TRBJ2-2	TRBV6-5	CASSTGVNTGELFF	TGTGCCAGCAGTACGGGGGTGAACACCGGGGAGCTGTTTTTT
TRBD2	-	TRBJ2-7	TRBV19	CASSMGLAGGRLYEQYF	TGTGCCAGTAGTATGGGACTAGCGGGAGGAAGACTCTACGAGCAGTACTTC
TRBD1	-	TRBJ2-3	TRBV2	CASSGDRKTDTQYF	TGTGCCAGCAGTGGGGACAGGAAAACAGATACGCAGTATTTT
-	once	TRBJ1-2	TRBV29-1	CSSNGVYGYTF	TGCAGCAGCAACGGGGTTTATGGCTACACCTTC
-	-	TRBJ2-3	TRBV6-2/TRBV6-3	CASSYGDTQYF	TGTGCCAGCAGTTACGGTGATACGCAGTATTTT
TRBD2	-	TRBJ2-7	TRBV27	CASSFSGRGIAEQYF	TGTGCCAGCAGTTTTTCCGGGCGGGGGATAGCCGAGCAGTACTTC
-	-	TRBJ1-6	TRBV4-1	CASSTGVVQPLHF	TGCGCCAGCTCCACGGGGGTGGTTCAACCCCTCCACTTT
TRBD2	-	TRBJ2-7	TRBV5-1	CASRSLAGGAYEQYF	TGCGCCAGCAGATCCCTAGCGGGGGGGGCCTACGAGCAGTACTTC
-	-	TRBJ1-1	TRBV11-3	CASSRQAYTEAFF	TGTGCCAGCAGCCGACAGGCTTACACTGAAGCTTTCTTT
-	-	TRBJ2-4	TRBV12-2	CASRLTRTTLAKNIQYF	TGTGCAAGTCGCTTAACAAGGACTACCCTAGCCAAAAACATTCAGTACTTC
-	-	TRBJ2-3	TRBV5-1	CASSLADTQYF	TGCGCCAGCAGCTTGGCGGATACGCAGTATTTT
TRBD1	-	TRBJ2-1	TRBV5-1	CASSSQTGVFNEQFF	TGCGCCAGCAGCTCTCAGACAGGGGTCTTCAATGAGCAGTTCTTC
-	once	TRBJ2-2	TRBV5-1	CASSLPGGELFF	TGCGCCAGCAGCTTACCCGGAGGGGAGCTGTTTTTT
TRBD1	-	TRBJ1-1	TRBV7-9	CASSKPAGGAFF	TGTGCCAGCAGCAAACCCGCAGGGGGAGCTTTCTTT
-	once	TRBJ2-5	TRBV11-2	CASSSQAETQYF	TGTGCCAGCAGCTCCCAGGCGGAGACCCAGTACTTC
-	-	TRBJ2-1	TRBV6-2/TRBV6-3	CASSREFSNEQFF	TGTGCCAGCAGTCGGGAGTTCAGCAATGAGCAGTTCTTC
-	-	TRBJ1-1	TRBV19	CVTVSPGRNTEAFF	TGTGTCACAGTAAGTCCGGGGCGGAACACTGAAGCTTTCTTT
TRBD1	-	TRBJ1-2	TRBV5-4	CASSPRGQGETNYGYTF	TGTGCCAGCAGCCCGCGGGGACAGGGTGAGACTAACTATGGCTACACCTTC
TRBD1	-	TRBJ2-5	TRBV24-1	CATSERGGFKTQYF	TGTGCCACCAGTGAACGAGGGGGCTTTAAGACCCAGTACTTC
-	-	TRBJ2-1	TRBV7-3	CASSPEGHNEQFF	TGTGCCAGCAGCCCCGAGGGTCACAATGAGCAGTTCTTC
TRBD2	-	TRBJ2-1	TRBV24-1	CATSDPASGGYNEQFF	TGTGCCACCAGTGACCCAGCTAGCGGGGGCTACAATGAGCAGTTCTTC